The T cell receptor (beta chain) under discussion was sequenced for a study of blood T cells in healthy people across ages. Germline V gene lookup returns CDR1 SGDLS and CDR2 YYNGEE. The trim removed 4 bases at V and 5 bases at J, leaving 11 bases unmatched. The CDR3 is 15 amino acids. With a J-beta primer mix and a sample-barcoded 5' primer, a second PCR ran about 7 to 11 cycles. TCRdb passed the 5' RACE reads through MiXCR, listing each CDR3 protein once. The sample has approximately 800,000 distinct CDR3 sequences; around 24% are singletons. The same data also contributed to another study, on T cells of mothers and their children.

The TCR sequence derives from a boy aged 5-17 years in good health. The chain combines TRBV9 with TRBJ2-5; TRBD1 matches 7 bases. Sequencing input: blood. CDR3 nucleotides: TGTGCCAGCAGCAGCCGGGACAGCATGCTGGAGACCCAGTACTTC. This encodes CASSSRDSMLETQYF. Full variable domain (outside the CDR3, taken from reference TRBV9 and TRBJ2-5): DSGVTQTPKHLITATGQRVTLRCSPRSGDLSVYWYQQSLDQGLQFLIQYYNGEERAKGNILERFSAQQFPDLHSELNLSSLELGDSALYFCASSSRDSMLETQYFGPGTRLLVL.